This T cell receptor beta chain was sequenced for a study of identical twins. MiXCR, run by TCRdb on the 5' RACE reads, gives a single entry per CDR3 protein. Among about 700,000 distinct CDR3 sequences, 8.6% were seen once, and the ten largest hold roughly 0.97%. The ends lost 4 bases at V and 9 bases at J; junction bases unmatched: 16. Germline V lookup: CDR1 SGHVS, CDR2 FQNEAQ. CDR3 length equals 17 residues. The same sample was also used in a study of yellow fever vaccine responses in identical twins.

The V and J genes are TRBV7-8 and TRBJ2-1; 9 nucleotides match TRBD1. Specimen: PBMCs. The source is a woman aged 18-30 years in good health. CDR3 DNA sequence: TGTGCCAGCAGCTACCCATCTAAACCGGGGACAGGGTTTGAGCAGTTCTTC. Its protein is CASSYPSKPGTGFEQFF.